These 29 T cell receptor beta chains originate from one sample sequenced in a study of OX40 agonist ivuxolimab in advanced cancers. Sequencing was performed with immunoSEQ multiplex PCR; in TCRdb, only in-frame clones are kept and a portion is missing. The top ten clones hold less than 1.3% of a sample with approximately 50,000 clones, about nine tenths of them seen once. The sequenced sample was CD4+ or CD8+ T cells sorted from blood, obtained in a trial of the OX40 agonist ivuxolimab. The receptors come from an adult with an advanced solid tumor such as melanoma, head and neck, liver or kidney cancer.

Here the CDR3 DNA reads TGTGCCAGCAGCTTATACAGGGGTAGGGAAAAACTGTTTTTT. Residues: CASSLYRGREKLFF. The chain carries TRBV5-5 and TRBJ1-4, with TRBD1 matching over 7 bases. There are 14 residues in the CDR3. J was trimmed by 8 bases and V by 2 bases; bases with no gene match: 6. Per the germline V gene, CDR1 is SGHKS and CDR2 is YYEKEE (reference sequence).

This clone was recorded once. V gene TRBV6-6 combines with J gene TRBJ2-7; 9 bases fit TRBD1. The junction had 18 bases not matched to a gene; V was cut back by 7 bases and J by 8 bases. Per the germline V gene, CDR1 is MNHNY and CDR2 is SVGAGI (reference sequence). The CDR3 runs to 16 residues. CDR3 bases: TGTGCCAGCATTGACCGTCCGGGACAGGGACTCCTTAAGCAGTACTTC. Translated, it gives CASIDRPGQGLLKQYF.

The chain couples TRBV29-1 to TRBJ2-7, with D perhaps matching TRBD1 (6 bases). Germline V lookup: CDR1 SQVTM, CDR2 ANQGSEA. The CDR3 is 11 residues long. Trimming removed 6 bases at V and 6 bases at J, with 12 bases between. For the CDR3, the DNA is TGCAGCGTGAAGGGGGTCGGCGAGCAGTACTTC. It translates to CSVKGVGEQYF.

The CDR3 protein is CASSVRGTTSTDTQYF. The CDR3 coding sequence is TGTGCCAGCAGCGTACGCGGAACCACTAGCACAGATACGCAGTATTTT. The chain joins TRBV9 to TRBJ2-3; D is uncertain. The germline CDR1 and CDR2 sequences are SGDLS and YYNGEE. V was cut by 1 base and J by 0 bases, with 12 bases left in between. The CDR3 totals 16 residues.

The chain joins TRBV30 to TRBJ2-7; weak D call: TRBD2 (5 bases). The CDR3 contains 15 residues. The V end lost 3 bases, the J end lost 7 bases, and 22 bases lay between the germline ends. Germline V lookup: CDR1 GTSNPN, CDR2 SVGIG (reference sequence). The CDR3 spells CAWRKGLAGVEEQYF. As DNA, the CDR3 is TGTGCCTGGAGGAAGGGTCTAGCTGGGGTCGAAGAGCAGTACTTC.

This clone was picked up a small number of times. The chain recombines TRBV14 with TRBJ1-1; no definite D call. CDR1 SGHDN and CDR2 FVKESK come from the germline V gene. Trimming removed 1 base from V and 1 base from J, with 4 bases in between. The CDR3 runs to 13 residues. The CDR3 nucleotides are TGTGCCAGCAGCCAAGGCCAGAACACTGAAGCTTTCTTT. It codes for CASSQGQNTEAFF.

The V gene is TRBV7-2, the J gene TRBJ2-1, with 10 bases matching TRBD1. Germline trimming cut 5 bases from V and 9 bases from J; bases unmatched to any gene: 4. Per germline, CDR1 SGHTA and CDR2 FQGNSA. The CDR3 spans 13 residues. The CDR3 nucleotides read TGTGCCAGCAGCCGGACAGGGGGGACTGAGCAGTTCTTC. It yields the protein CASSRTGGTEQFF.

The rearrangement joins TRBV2 to TRBJ1-2, with D uncertain. The CDR3 length is 12 residues. With 4 bases removed from V and 1 base from J, the gap between germline ends came to 4 bases. Germline values: CDR1 SNHLY, CDR2 FYNNEI. CDR3 residues: CASSGNNYGYTF. In DNA, the CDR3 is TGTGCCAGCAGTGGTAATAACTATGGCTACACCTTC. The complete variable domain, with remaining parts taken from reference TRBV2 and TRBJ1-2, reads EPEVTQTPSHQVTQMGQEVILRCVPISNHLYFYWYRQILGQKVEFLVSFYNNEISEKSEIFDDQFSVERPDGSNFTLKIRSTKLEDSAMYFCASSGNNYGYTFGSGTRLTVV.

This chain uses TRBV28 with TRBJ1-2, with 9 bases fitting TRBD1. CDR1 is MDHEN and CDR2 is SYDVKM in the germline V gene. Trimming cost V 6 bases and J 2 bases; bases outside gene matches: 4. The CDR3 length is 14 residues. CDR3: CASSLTGGNYGYTF. In DNA form, the CDR3 reads TGTGCCAGCAGCCTAACAGGGGGCAACTATGGCTACACCTTC.

A few counts support this clone. The CDR3 reads CASRQVGQSGELFF. The CDR3 DNA follows: TGTGCCAGCAGACAGGTGGGGCAATCCGGGGAGCTGTTTTTT. V and J are TRBV25-1 and TRBJ2-2; D perhaps matches TRBD1 (5 bases). Germline-derived CDR1 and CDR2 are MGHDK and SYGVNS. This CDR3 contains 14 residues. V was cut by 6 bases and J by 6 bases, with 14 bases left in between.

This chain uses TRBV18 with TRBJ1-1; 9 nucleotides line up with TRBD1. This CDR3 has 14 amino acids. Germline V gene data show CDR1 as KGHSH and CDR2 as LQKENI. The V and J ends lost 4 bases and 3 bases, in that order; junction bases with no gene match: 3. CDR3: CASSRGTGHTEAFF. The CDR3, as DNA: TGTGCCAGCTCACGGGGGACAGGGCACACTGAAGCTTTCTTT. Variable domain in full (rest from reference TRBV18 and TRBJ1-1): NAGVMQNPRHLVRRRGQEARLRCSPMKGHSHVYWYRQLPEEGLKFMVYLQKENIIDESGMPKERFSAEFPKEGPSILRIQQVVRGDSAAYFCASSRGTGHTEAFFGQGTRLTVV.

The J gene is TRBJ2-3, the V gene TRBV9; TRBD2 matches at 12 bases. The CDR3 totals 16 residues. The V gene end was trimmed by 7 bases and the J gene end by 2 bases; junction bases not matched to a gene: 8. Germline V lookup: CDR1 SGDLS, CDR2 YYNGEE. The CDR3 coding sequence is TGTGCCAGCGGTTGGGGACTAGCGGGTGTCACAGATACGCAGTATTTT. It codes for CASGWGLAGVTDTQYF.

The V gene is TRBV28, the J gene TRBJ2-3, with 8 bases lining up with TRBD1. J gave up 2 bases and V 6 bases, and 25 bases lay outside the gene matches. Germline assignment: CDR1 MDHEN and CDR2 SYDVKM. This CDR3 has 21 residues. CDR3 loop: CASSRSYRGSFRFSITDTQYF. CDR3 DNA sequence: TGTGCCAGCAGCCGCTCTTACAGGGGGTCTTTCCGCTTTAGCATCACAGATACGCAGTATTTT.

This clone was found once. The chain links TRBV14 to TRBJ2-3, with D unclear. Germline V gene lookup returns CDR1 SGHDN and CDR2 FVKESK. V gave up 4 bases and J gave up 7 bases, with 12 bases separating them. The CDR3 covers 13 residues. CDR3: CASSPLTPYTQYF. In DNA, the CDR3 is TGTGCCAGCAGCCCTCTCACGCCGTATACGCAGTATTTT.

The chain links TRBV18 to TRBJ2-1, with D uncertain. The CDR3 is made up of 12 amino acids. The germline V and J ends were trimmed by 6 bases and 10 bases, with 13 bases remaining between them. Germline assignment: CDR1 KGHSH and CDR2 LQKENI. The CDR3 DNA follows: TGTGCCAGCTCCCCCCGCGCTAGGGAGCAGTTCTTC. Amino acids: CASSPRAREQFF.

The chain has TRBV6-5 and TRBJ2-1, with D unresolved. The CDR3 runs to 14 residues. V was shortened by 6 bases and J by 0 bases, with 9 bases between the two germline ends. Per germline, CDR1 MNHEY and CDR2 SVGAGI. The CDR3 reads CASSDQSSYNEQFF. CDR3 sequence (DNA): TGTGCCAGCAGCGACCAGAGCTCCTACAATGAGCAGTTCTTC.

This chain connects TRBV27 to TRBJ1-2; 9 positions match TRBD1. Per the germline V gene, CDR1 is MNHEY and CDR2 is SMNVEV (reference sequence). The CDR3 runs to 15 residues. V shed 6 bases, J shed 0 bases, and the junction held 5 bases outside the gene matches. The CDR3 sequence is CASRWTGDANYGYTF. The CDR3 DNA reads as TGTGCCAGCAGATGGACAGGGGACGCTAACTATGGCTACACCTTC.

The chain is built from TRBV5-3 and TRBJ1-1; D ambiguous. TRBV5-3 is an open reading frame whose function is uncertain. There are 12 residues in the CDR3. V lost 8 bases and J 7 bases, leaving 15 bases between the germline ends. The CDR3: CASSQEAVEAFF. The CDR3 DNA follows: TGTGCCAGCAGTCAAGAGGCAGTTGAAGCTTTCTTT.

The CDR3 coding sequence is TGCGCCAGCGGTCTAGCGGGAGAAAAGGAGACCCAGTACTTC. Its protein product is CASGLAGEKETQYF. The J gene is TRBJ2-5, the V gene TRBV10-2; TRBD2 aligns across 10 bases. Trimming removed 8 bases from V and 5 bases from J; junction bases left unmatched: 8. Germline CDR1 reads WSHSY; CDR2 reads SAAADI. The CDR3 sequence is 14 residues long.

The rearrangement links TRBV4-3 to TRBJ1-1; TRBD1 might be the D (6 bases). Germline values: CDR1 LGHNA, CDR2 YSLEER. The CDR3 is made up of 15 amino acids. Trimming shortened V by 0 bases and J by 5 bases, and 13 bases separated the two germline ends. The CDR3 DNA follows: TGCGCCAGCAGCCAAGATTGGGGGGCGGAAACTGAAGCTTTCTTT. Protein product: CASSQDWGAETEAFF.

The gene calls are TRBV7-8 and TRBJ2-7; TRBD1 agrees at 8 bases. The germline CDR1 and CDR2 sequences are SGHVS and FQNEAQ. Germline trimming cut 2 bases from V and 4 bases from J; bases unmatched to any gene: 4. The CDR3 has 14 amino acids. The CDR3 spells CASSLIQGAYEQYF. Here the CDR3 DNA reads TGTGCCAGCAGCTTAATTCAGGGGGCTTACGAGCAGTACTTC.

The V call is TRBV2, the J call TRBJ2-7, with D possibly TRBD2 on 5 matching bases. V lost 6 bases to trimming and J lost 5 bases, with 20 bases between them. Germline CDR1 and CDR2: SNHLY and FYNNEI. This CDR3 has 15 amino acids. The CDR3 nucleotides are TGTGCCAGCAGCAGCCTGAGCGGCACGGTGGACGAGCAGTACTTC. Encoded protein: CASSSLSGTVDEQYF.

V usage is TRBV28 and J usage is TRBJ1-6; 8 nucleotides agree with TRBD1. The CDR3 sequence is 14 residues long. CDR1 is MDHEN and CDR2 is SYDVKM in the germline V gene. J lost 10 bases, V lost 6 bases, and 8 bases had no gene match. The CDR3 reads CASRETGGASPLHF. CDR3 nucleotide sequence: TGTGCCAGCAGGGAAACAGGGGGGGCCTCACCCCTCCACTTT.

This clone turned up a few times. Here the CDR3 reads CASSPGGRGTDTQYF. The CDR3 DNA reads TGTGCCAGCAGCCCCGGGGGACGGGGGACAGATACGCAGTATTTT. The V call is TRBV6-5, the J call TRBJ2-3; possibly TRBD2 for D (6 bases). V was cut by 6 bases and J by 3 bases, with 16 bases left in between. The CDR3 loop spans 15 amino acids. In germline, CDR1 is MNHEY, CDR2 SVGAGI.

V gene TRBV6-6 combines with J gene TRBJ2-7; 10 nucleotides agree with TRBD2. This CDR3 is built from 13 residues. Germline V gene lookup returns CDR1 MNHNY and CDR2 SVGAGI (reference sequence). V dropped 6 bases and J dropped 3; count of bases not matched to a gene: 2. CDR3 DNA sequence: TGTGCCAGCAGAGCTAGCGGGAGCTACGAGCAGTACTTC. Its translation: CASRASGSYEQYF.

The chain joins TRBV7-9 to TRBJ2-7; D is perhaps TRBD1 or TRBD2 (5 bases each). Trimming pared 2 bases from V and 0 bases from J, leaving 14 bases between. Per germline, CDR1 SEHNR and CDR2 FQNEAQ (reference sequence). The CDR3 sequence is 16 residues long. The CDR3 sequence: CASSLPRGQSSYEQYF. The CDR3, as DNA: TGTGCCAGCAGCTTACCGAGGGGCCAGAGCTCCTACGAGCAGTACTTC.

The chain joins TRBV7-6 to TRBJ2-3; D might be TRBD1 or TRBD2, each matching 5 bases. The V end was cut by 8 bases, the J end by 0 bases, with 6 bases between. Germline CDR1 reads SGHVS; CDR2 reads FNYEAQ. CDR3 length: 12 amino acids. CDR3 residues: CASGGSTDTQYF. CDR3 bases: TGTGCCAGCGGGGGAAGCACAGATACGCAGTATTTT.

This clone was counted only a few times. This chain uses TRBV14 with TRBJ2-1; 7 positions match TRBD1. Germline V gene lookup returns CDR1 SGHDN and CDR2 FVKESK. Trimming removed 6 bases from V and 2 bases from J; junction bases left unmatched: 7. This CDR3 is 15 amino acids long. The CDR3 region is CASSLRQGTYNEQFF. In DNA, the CDR3 is TGTGCCAGCAGTCTACGACAGGGAACCTACAATGAGCAGTTCTTC.

CDR3 residues: CASSIATSGLDTQYF. The CDR3 DNA follows: TGTGCCAGTAGTATAGCGACTAGCGGTCTAGATACGCAGTATTTT. The chain uses TRBV19 and TRBJ2-3, with TRBD2 matching 9 bases. V shed 1 base, J shed 5 bases, and the junction held 4 bases outside the gene matches. CDR1 is LNHDA, CDR2 SQIVND, per germline (reference sequence). This CDR3 contains 15 residues. The whole variable domain, filled in from reference TRBV19 and TRBJ2-3, reads DGGITQSPKYLFRKEGQNVTLSCEQNLNHDAMYWYRQDPGQGLRLIYYSQIVNDFQKGDIAEGYSVSREKKESFPLTVTSAQKNPTAFYLCASSIATSGLDTQYFGPGTRLTVL.